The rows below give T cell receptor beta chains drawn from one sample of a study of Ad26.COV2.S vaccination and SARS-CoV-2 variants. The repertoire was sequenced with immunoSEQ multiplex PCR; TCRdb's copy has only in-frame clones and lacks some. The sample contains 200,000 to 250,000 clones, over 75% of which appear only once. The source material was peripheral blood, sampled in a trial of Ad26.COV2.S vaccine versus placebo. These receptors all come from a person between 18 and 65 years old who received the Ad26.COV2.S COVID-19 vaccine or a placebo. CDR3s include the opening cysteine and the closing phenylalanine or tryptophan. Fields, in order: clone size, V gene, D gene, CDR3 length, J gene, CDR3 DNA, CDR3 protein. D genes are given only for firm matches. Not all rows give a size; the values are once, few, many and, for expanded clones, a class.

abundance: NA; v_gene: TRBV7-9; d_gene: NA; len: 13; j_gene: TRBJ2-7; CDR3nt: TGTGCCAGCACCCGCGGGACAGACTACGAGCAGTACTTC; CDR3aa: CASTRGTDYEQYF
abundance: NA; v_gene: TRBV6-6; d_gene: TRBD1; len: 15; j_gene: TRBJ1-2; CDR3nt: TGTGCCAGCAGTAAGGGACAGGGAAGTTACTATGGCTACACCTTC; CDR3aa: CASSKGQGSYYGYTF
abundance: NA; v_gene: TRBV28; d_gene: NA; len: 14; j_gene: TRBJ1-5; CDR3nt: TGTGCCAGCAGTTTGACGTGGAGCAATCAGCCCCAGCATTTT; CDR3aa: CASSLTWSNQPQHF
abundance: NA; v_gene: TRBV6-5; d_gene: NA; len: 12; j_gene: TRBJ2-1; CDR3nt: TGTGCCAGCAGGGAGGAGAACAATGAGCAGTTCTTC; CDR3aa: CASREENNEQFF
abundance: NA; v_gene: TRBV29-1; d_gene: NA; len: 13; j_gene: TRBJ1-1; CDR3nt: TGCAGCGTTGAATCGGCTATTAGCACTGAAGCTTTCTTT; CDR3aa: CSVESAISTEAFF
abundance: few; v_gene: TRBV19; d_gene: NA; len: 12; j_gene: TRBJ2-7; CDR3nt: TGTGCCAGTAGTATTCAGGGCAACGAGCAGTACTTC; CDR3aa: CASSIQGNEQYF
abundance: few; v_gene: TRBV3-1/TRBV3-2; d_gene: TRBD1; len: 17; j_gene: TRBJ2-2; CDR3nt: TGTGCCAGCAGCTCCCCCCCCGGGACAGGGTTGGCCGGGGAGCTGTTTTTT; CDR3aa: CASSSPPGTGLAGELFF
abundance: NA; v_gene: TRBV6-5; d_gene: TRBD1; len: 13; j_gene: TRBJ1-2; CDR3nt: TGTGCCAGCAGTTACTGGACAGGGAATGGCTACACCTTC; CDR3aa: CASSYWTGNGYTF
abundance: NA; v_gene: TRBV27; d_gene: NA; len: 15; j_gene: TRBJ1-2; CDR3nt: TGTGCCAGCAGTTTTTCCAAAGCTTCGCATGTGGGCTACACCTTC; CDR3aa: CASSFSKASHVGYTF
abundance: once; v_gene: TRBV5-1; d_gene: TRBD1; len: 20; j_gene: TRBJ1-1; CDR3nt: TGCGCCAGCAGCTTGGACGGTCCCGGGACAGGGGGACCAATACTCATTGAAGCTTTCTTT; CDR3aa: CASSLDGPGTGGPILIEAFF
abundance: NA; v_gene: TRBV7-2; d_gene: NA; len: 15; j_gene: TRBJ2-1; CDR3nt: TGTGCCAGCAGCCCCATGGTAGGTCTGTACAATGAGCAGTTCTTC; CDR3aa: CASSPMVGLYNEQFF
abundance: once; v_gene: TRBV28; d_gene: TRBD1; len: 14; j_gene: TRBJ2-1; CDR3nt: TGTGCCAGCAGTCCCCCACAGGGGTACAATGAGCAGTTCTTC; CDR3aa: CASSPPQGYNEQFF
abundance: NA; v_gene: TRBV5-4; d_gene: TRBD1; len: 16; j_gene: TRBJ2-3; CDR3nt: TGTGCCAGCAGCTTTACAGGGGGCGCAGGCACAGATACGCAGTATTTT; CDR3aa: CASSFTGGAGTDTQYF
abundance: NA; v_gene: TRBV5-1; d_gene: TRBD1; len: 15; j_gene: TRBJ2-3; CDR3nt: TGCGCCAGCAGCTTGGACAGGGGGAGGTCAGATACGCAGTATTTT; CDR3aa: CASSLDRGRSDTQYF
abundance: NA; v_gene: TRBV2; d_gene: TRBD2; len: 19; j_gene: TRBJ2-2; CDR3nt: TGTGCCAGCAGTGAACGACTAGCGGGAGGGACAGGAACAACCGGGGAGCTGTTTTTT; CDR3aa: CASSERLAGGTGTTGELFF
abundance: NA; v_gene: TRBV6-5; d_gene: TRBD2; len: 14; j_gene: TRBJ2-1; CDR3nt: TGTGCCAGCAGGGGGACTAGCGGGACGCCCGAGCAGTTCTTC; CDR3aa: CASRGTSGTPEQFF
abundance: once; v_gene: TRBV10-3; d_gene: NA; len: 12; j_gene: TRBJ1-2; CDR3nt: TGTGCCATCAGTGAGGGGTCCCATGGCTACACCTTC; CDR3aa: CAISEGSHGYTF
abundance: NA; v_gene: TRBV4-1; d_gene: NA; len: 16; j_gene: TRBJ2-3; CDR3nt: TGCGCCAGCAGCCAAGTTGCCTCCCCGGGCTCAGATACGCAGTATTTT; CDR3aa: CASSQVASPGSDTQYF
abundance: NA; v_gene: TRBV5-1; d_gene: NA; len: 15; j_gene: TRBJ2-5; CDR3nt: TGCGCCAGCAGCTTGGAGGTAGGGCCTCAAGAGACCCAGTACTTC; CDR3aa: CASSLEVGPQETQYF
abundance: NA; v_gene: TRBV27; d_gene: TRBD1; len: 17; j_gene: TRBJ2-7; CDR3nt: TGTGCCAGCAGTTTTCTGCCTCGGGACAGGTGGCCCTACGAGCAGTACTTC; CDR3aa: CASSFLPRDRWPYEQYF
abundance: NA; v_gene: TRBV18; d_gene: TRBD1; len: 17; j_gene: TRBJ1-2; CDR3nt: TGTGCCAGCTCACCATCTAGGTCAGGGGGCTTCGTGTATGGCTACACCTTC; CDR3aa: CASSPSRSGGFVYGYTF
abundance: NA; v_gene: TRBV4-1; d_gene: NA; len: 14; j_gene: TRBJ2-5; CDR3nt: TGCGCCAGCAGCCAAGCAGTGGGTGAGGAGACCCAGTACTTC; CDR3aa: CASSQAVGEETQYF
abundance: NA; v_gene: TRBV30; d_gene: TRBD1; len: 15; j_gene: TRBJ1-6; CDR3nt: TGTGCCTGGAGCGTACGTAGGGGGCCGGCATCACCCCTCCACTTT; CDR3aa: CAWSVRRGPASPLHF
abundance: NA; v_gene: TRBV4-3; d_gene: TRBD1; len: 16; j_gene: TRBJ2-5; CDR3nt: TGCGCCAGCAGCCAAGAAGGGACAGGGCCCGGAGAGACCCAGTACTTC; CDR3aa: CASSQEGTGPGETQYF
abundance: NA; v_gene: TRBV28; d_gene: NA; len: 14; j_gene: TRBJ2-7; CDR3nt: TGTGCCAGCAGTCCCAATAGAAGGGATTACGAGCAGTACTTC; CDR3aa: CASSPNRRDYEQYF
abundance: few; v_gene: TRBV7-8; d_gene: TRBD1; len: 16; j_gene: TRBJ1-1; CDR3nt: TGTGCCAGCAGCTTACCCCGACAGGGACCGGGCACTGAAGCTTTCTTT; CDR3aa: CASSLPRQGPGTEAFF
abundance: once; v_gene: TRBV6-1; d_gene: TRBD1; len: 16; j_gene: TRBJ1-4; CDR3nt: TGTGCCAGCAGTGAAGAATGGGGACAGGGGCTGAGGAAACTGTTTTTT; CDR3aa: CASSEEWGQGLRKLFF
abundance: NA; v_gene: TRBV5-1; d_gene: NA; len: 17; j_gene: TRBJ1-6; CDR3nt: TGCGCCAGCAGCTTGGATTCATGGAGCTCCTATAATTCACCCCTCCACTTT; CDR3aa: CASSLDSWSSYNSPLHF
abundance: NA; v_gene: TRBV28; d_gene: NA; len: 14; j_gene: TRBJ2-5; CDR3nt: TGTGCCACCGCTGGGGGCGGGAAGGGCGAGACCCAGTACTTC; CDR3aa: CATAGGGKGETQYF
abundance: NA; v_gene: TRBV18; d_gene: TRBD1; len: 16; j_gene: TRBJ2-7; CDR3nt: TGTGCCAGCTCCTTCACCGGGACAGACACCACCTACGAGCAGTACTTC; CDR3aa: CASSFTGTDTTYEQYF
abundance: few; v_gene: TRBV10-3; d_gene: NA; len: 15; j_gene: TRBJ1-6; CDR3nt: TGTGCCATCTCAGGACGCAACTCCTATAATTCACCCCTCCACTTT; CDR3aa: CAISGRNSYNSPLHF
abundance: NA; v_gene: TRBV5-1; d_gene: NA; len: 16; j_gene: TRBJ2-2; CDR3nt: TGCGCCAGCAGCTCCGGACAGTCGTTAAGCACCGGGGAGCTGTTTTTT; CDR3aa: CASSSGQSLSTGELFF
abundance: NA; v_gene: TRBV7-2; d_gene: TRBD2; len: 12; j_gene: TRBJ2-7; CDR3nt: TGTGCCAGCGGCACAAGCGGGGGGGAGCAGTACTTC; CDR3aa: CASGTSGGEQYF
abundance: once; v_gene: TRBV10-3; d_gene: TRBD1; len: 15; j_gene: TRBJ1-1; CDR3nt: TGTGCCATCAGACCGGACAGGGGTTCGGGCACTGAAGCTTTCTTT; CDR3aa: CAIRPDRGSGTEAFF
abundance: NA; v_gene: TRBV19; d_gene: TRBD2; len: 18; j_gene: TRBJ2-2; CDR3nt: TGTGCCAGTAGTTGGGGGGGGAGTACCGTCGCGAACACCGGGGAGCTGTTTTTT; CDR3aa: CASSWGGSTVANTGELFF
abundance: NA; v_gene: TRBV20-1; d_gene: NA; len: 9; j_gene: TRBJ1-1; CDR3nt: TGCGGGTGGGACAAGGAAGCTTTCTTT; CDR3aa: CGWDKEAFF
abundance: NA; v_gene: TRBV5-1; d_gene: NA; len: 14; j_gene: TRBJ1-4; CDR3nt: TGCGCCAGCAGAGGAGACGGGATTAATGAAAAACTGTTTTTT; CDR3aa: CASRGDGINEKLFF
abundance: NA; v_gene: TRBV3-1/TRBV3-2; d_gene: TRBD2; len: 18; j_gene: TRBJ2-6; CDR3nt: TGTGCCAGCAGCCAAACAGCGGGGGGACTCTCTGGGGCCAACGTCCTGACTTTC; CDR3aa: CASSQTAGGLSGANVLTF
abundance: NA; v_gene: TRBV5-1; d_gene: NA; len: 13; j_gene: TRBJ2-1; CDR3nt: TGCGCCAGCAGCTTGGGGAAAAGCAATGAGCAGTTCTTC; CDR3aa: CASSLGKSNEQFF
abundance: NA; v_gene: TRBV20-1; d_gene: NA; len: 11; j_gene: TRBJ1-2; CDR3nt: TGCAGTGCTGACGGCCCCGGAGGCTACACCTTC; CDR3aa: CSADGPGGYTF
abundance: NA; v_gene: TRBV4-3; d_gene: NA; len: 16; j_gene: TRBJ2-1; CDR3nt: TGCGCCAGCAGCCAAGATGTGGCGCAGGGGAAGGATGAGCAGTTCTTC; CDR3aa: CASSQDVAQGKDEQFF